A selection of T cell receptor beta chains follows, all from one sample in a study of monozygotic twins with inflammatory bowel disease. After re-calling the 5' RACE reads, TCRdb lists one entry per CDR3 protein, DNA absent. The listing records about 210,000 distinct CDR3 sequences. Sequencing used blood. The source of these receptors is a human donor with ulcerative colitis or Crohn's disease, or a healthy co-twin of an affected twin (not recorded which). Both conserved end residues are part of each CDR3.

>TRBJ1-1|TRBV20-1
CSARERTGWLAEAFF
>TRBJ2-1|TRBV11-2
CASSSLASSYNEQFF
>TRBJ1-2|TRBV6-4
CASRSRQNGYTF
>TRBJ2-3|TRBV12-3/TRBV12-4
CASSFTTSTDTQYF
>TRBJ1-5|TRBV7-2
CASSSGVRENQPQHF
>TRBJ2-3|TRBV7-9
CASSLGQGGNTQYF
>TRBJ1-6|TRBV7-6
CASSQGTGHNSPLHF
>TRBJ2-7|TRBV5-1
CASSFEGKTYEQYF
>TRBJ2-3|TRBV20-1
CSARLPRGRGIEDTQYF
>TRBJ2-3|TRBV5-1
CASSTRQTSTDTQYF
>TRBJ1-2|TRBV5-5
CASSLTSKGGLNGYTF
>TRBJ2-1|TRBV7-9
CATHVGGFGNEQFF
>TRBJ1-2|TRBV18
CASSPLRQAGYGYTF
>TRBJ2-3|TRBV3-1
CASSQPGTGRPLSTDTQYF
>TRBJ1-4|TRBV5-1
CASSRRGENEKLFF
>TRBJ1-4|TRBV19
CASRMGPGGNEKLFF
>TRBJ2-3|TRBV7-2
CASSPSDQSDTQYF
>TRBJ1-6|TRBV27
CASSLGGTYNSPLHF
>TRBJ1-5|TRBV24-1
CATSDGDSYQPQHF
>TRBJ1-2|TRBV5-1
CASSLVPQGGQGYTF
>TRBJ2-6|TRBV5-1
CASSSREVRGLITSGANVLTF
>TRBJ2-5|TRBV5-1
CASAPTGLVETQYF
>TRBJ1-5|TRBV2
CASAGREGQPQHF
>TRBJ1-1|TRBV20-1
CSASRNKGARNTEAFF
>TRBJ1-2|TRBV28
CASSLQQARGGYTF
>TRBJ2-1|TRBV7-3
CASSSPPDTNNEQFF
>TRBJ1-1|TRBV7-9
CASSYNNPEAFF
>TRBJ1-1|TRBV7-9
CASSSNLQGIGTEAFF